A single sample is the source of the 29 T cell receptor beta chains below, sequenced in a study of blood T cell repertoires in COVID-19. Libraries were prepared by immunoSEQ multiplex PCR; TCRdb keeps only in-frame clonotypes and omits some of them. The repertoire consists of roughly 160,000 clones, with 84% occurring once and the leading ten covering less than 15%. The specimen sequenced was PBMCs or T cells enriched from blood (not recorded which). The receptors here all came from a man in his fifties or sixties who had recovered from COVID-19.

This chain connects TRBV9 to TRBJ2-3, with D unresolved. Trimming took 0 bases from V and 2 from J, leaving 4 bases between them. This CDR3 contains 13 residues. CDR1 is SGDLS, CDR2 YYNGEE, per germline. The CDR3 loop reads CASSVDFTDTQYF. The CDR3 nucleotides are TGTGCCAGCAGCGTAGACTTCACAGATACGCAGTATTTT. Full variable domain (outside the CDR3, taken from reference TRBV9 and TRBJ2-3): DSGVTQTPKHLITATGQRVTLRCSPRSGDLSVYWYQQSLDQGLQFLIQYYNGEERAKGNILERFSAQQFPDLHSELNLSSLELGDSALYFCASSVDFTDTQYFGPGTRLTVL.

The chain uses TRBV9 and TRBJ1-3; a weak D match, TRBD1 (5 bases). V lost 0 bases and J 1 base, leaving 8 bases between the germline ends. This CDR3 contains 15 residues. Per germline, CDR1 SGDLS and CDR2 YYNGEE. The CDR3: CASSVEGASGNTIYF. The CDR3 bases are TGTGCCAGCAGCGTAGAAGGGGCGTCTGGAAACACCATATATTTT. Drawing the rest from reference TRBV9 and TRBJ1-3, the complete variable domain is DSGVTQTPKHLITATGQRVTLRCSPRSGDLSVYWYQQSLDQGLQFLIQYYNGEERAKGNILERFSAQQFPDLHSELNLSSLELGDSALYFCASSVEGASGNTIYFGEGSWLTVV.

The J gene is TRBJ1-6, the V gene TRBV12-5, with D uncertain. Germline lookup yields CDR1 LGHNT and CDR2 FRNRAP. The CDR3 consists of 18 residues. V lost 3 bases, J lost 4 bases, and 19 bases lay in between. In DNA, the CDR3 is TGTGCTAGTGGTTTAATAGGGAGGTCCCGGGTTTATAATTCACCCCTCCACTTT. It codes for CASGLIGRSRVYNSPLHF.

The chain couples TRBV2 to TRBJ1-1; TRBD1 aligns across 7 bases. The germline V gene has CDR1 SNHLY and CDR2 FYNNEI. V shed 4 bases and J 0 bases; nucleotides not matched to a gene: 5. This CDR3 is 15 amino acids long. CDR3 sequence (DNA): TGTGCCAGCAGTGGTTCCCAGGGGGTGAACACTGAAGCTTTCTTT. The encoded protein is CASSGSQGVNTEAFF.

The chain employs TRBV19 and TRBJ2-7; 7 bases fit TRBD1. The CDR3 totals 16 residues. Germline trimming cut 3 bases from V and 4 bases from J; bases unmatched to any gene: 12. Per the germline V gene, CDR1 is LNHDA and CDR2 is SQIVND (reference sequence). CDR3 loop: CASSMQTGTVPYEQYF. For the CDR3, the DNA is TGTGCCAGTAGTATGCAAACCGGGACAGTCCCTTACGAGCAGTACTTC.

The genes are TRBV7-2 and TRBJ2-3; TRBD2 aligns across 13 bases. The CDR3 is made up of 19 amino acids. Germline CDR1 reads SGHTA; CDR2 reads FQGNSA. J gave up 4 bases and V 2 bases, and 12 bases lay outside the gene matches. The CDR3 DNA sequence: TGTGCCAGCAGCTTAACTAGCGGGGGGGCACGTTTAACGGCAGATACGCAGTATTTT. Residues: CASSLTSGGARLTADTQYF. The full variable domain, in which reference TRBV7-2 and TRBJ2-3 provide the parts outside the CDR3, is GAGVSQSPSNKVTEKGKDVELRCDPISGHTALYWYRQSLGQGLEFLIYFQGNSAPDKSGLPSDRFSAERTGGSVSTLTIQRTQQEDSAVYLCASSLTSGGARLTADTQYFGPGTRLTVL.

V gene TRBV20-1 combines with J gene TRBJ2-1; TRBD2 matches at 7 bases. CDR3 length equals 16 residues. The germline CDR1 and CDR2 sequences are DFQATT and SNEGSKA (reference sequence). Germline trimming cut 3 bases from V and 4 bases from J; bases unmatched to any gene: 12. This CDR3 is CSASMAGDLIYNEQFF. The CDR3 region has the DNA TGCAGTGCTAGTATGGCGGGGGACCTGATATACAATGAGCAGTTCTTC.

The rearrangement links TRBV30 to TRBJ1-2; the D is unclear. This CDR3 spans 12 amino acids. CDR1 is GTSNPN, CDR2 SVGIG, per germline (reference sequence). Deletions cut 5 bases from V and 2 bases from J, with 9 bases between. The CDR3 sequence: CAWLRENYGYTF. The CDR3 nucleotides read TGTGCCTGGTTAAGAGAGAACTATGGCTACACCTTC.

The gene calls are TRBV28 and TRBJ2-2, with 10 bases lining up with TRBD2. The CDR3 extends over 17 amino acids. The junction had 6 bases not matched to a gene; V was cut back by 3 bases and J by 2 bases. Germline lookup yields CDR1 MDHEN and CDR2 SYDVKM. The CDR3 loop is CASSFLSGGTNTGELFF. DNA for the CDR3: TGTGCCAGCAGTTTTCTTAGCGGGGGGACCAACACCGGGGAGCTGTTTTTT.

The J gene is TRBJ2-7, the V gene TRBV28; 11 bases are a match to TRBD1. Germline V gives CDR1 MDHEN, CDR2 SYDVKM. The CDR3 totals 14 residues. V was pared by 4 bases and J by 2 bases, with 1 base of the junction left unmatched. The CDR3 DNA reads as TGTGCCAGCAGTTGGGGACAGGGGGCCTACGAGCAGTACTTC. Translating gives CASSWGQGAYEQYF.

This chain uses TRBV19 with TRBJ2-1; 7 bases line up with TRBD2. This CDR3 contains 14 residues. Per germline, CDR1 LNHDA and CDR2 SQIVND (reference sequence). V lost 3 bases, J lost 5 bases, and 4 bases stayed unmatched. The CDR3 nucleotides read TGTGCCAGTAGTATGCGCGGGGGACACAATGAGCAGTTCTTC. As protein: CASSMRGGHNEQFF.

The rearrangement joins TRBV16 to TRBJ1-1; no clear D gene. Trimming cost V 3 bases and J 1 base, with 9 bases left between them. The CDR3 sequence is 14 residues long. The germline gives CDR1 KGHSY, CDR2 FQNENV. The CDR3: CASSHHDKNTEAFF. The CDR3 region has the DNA TGTGCCAGCAGCCACCACGACAAGAACACTGAAGCTTTCTTT. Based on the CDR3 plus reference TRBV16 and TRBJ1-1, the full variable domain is GEEVAQTPKHLVRGEGQKAKLYCAPIKGHSYVFWYQQVLKNEFKFLISFQNENVFDETGMPKERFSAKCLPNSPCSLEIQATKLEDSAVYFCASSHHDKNTEAFFGQGTRLTVV.

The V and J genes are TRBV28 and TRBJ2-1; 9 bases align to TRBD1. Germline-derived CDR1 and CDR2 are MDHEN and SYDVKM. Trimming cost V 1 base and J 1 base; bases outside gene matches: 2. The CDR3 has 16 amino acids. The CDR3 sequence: CASSLLGTGSYNEQFF. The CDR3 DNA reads TGTGCCAGCAGTTTATTAGGGACAGGGTCCTACAATGAGCAGTTCTTC.

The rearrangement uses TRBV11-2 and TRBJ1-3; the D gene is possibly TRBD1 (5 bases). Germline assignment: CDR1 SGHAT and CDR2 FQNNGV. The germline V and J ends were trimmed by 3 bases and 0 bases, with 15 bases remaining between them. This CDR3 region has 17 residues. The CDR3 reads CASSFQGGDFSGNTIYF. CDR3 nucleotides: TGTGCCAGCAGCTTCCAGGGAGGAGACTTCTCTGGAAACACCATATATTTT.

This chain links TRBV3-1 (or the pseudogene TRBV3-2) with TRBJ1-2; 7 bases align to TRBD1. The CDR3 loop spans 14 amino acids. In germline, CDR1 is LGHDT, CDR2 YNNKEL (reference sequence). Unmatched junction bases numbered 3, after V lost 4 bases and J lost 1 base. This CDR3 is CASSRGTVNYGYTF. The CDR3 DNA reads TGTGCCAGCAGCCGAGGGACAGTTAACTATGGCTACACCTTC.

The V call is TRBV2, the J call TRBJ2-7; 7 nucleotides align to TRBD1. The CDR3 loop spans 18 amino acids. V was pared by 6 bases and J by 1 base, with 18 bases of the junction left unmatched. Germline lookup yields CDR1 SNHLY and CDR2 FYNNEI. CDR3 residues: CASSGRVRQGVRSYEQYF. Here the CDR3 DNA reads TGTGCCAGCAGCGGTCGGGTACGACAGGGTGTAAGGTCCTACGAGCAGTACTTC.

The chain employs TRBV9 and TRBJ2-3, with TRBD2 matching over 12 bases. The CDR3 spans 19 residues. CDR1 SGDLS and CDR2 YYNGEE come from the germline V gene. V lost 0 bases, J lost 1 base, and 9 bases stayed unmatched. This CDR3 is CASSVGSLAGGPGTDTQYF. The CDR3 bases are TGTGCCAGCAGCGTAGGGTCTCTAGCGGGGGGGCCGGGCACAGATACGCAGTATTTT.

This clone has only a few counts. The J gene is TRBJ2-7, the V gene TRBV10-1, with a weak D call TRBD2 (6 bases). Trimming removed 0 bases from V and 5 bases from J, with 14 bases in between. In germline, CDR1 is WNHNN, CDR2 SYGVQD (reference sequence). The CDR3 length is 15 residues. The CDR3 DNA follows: TGCGCCAGCAGTGAGTCCGGCGGGGTAGGCGACGAGCAGTACTTC. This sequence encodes CASSESGGVGDEQYF.

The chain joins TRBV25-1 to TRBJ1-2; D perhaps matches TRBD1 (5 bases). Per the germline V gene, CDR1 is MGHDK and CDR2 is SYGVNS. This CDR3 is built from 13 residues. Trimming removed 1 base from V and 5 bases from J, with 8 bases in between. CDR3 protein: CASSESGGYGYTF. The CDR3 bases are TGTGCCAGCAGTGAATCGGGGGGGTATGGCTACACCTTC.

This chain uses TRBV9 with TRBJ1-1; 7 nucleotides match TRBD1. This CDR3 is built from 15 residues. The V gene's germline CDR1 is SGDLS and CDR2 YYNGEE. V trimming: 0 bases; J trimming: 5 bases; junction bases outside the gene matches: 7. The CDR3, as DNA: TGTGCCAGCAGCGTAGGAAATACAGGGGTTACTGAAGCTTTCTTT. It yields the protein CASSVGNTGVTEAFF.

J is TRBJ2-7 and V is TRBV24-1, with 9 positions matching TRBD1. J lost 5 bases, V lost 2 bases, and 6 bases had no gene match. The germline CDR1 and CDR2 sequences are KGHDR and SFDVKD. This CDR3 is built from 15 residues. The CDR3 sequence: CATSDSGTGWNEQYF. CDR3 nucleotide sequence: TGTGCCACCAGTGATTCCGGGACAGGGTGGAACGAGCAGTACTTC.

This chain's CDR3 is CASSASSGDHNEQFF. The DNA for the CDR3 is TGTGCCAGCAGTGCATCTAGCGGGGACCACAATGAGCAGTTCTTC. The rearrangement joins TRBV2 to TRBJ2-1, with 9 positions matching TRBD2. Germline CDR1 reads SNHLY; CDR2 reads FYNNEI. CDR3 size: 15 residues. The trim removed 4 bases at V and 5 bases at J, leaving 6 bases unmatched. The complete variable domain, with remaining parts taken from reference TRBV2 and TRBJ2-1, reads EPEVTQTPSHQVTQMGQEVILRCVPISNHLYFYWYRQILGQKVEFLVSFYNNEISEKSEIFDDQFSVERPDGSNFTLKIRSTKLEDSAMYFCASSASSGDHNEQFFGPGTRLTVL.

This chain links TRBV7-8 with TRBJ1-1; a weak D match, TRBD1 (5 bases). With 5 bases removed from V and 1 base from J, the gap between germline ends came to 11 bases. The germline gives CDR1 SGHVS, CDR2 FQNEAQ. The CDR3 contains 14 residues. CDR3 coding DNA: TGTGCCAGCAGCCCGGCAACAGGGAACACTGAAGCTTTCTTT. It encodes CASSPATGNTEAFF.

The DNA of the CDR3 is TGTGCCAGCAGCTCTTATCGACAGGGCGATGGCTACACCTTC. Translation gives CASSSYRQGDGYTF. This sequence joins TRBV7-2 and TRBJ1-2, with 7 nucleotides matching TRBD1. The CDR3 spans 14 residues. V lost 4 bases, J lost 6 bases, and 8 bases stayed unmatched. Germline V gene data show CDR1 as SGHTA and CDR2 as FQGNSA.

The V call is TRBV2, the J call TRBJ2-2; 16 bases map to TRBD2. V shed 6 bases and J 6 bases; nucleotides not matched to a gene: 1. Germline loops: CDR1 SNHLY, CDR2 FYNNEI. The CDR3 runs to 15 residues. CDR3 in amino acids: CASRGTSGGAGELFF. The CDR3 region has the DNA TGTGCCAGCAGAGGGACTAGCGGGGGGGCCGGGGAGCTGTTTTTT.

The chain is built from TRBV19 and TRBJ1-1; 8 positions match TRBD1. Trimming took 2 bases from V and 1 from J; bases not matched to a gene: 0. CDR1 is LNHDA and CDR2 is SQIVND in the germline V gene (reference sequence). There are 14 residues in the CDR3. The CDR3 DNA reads TGTGCCAGTAGTATACAGGGGGCGAACACTGAAGCTTTCTTT. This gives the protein CASSIQGANTEAFF. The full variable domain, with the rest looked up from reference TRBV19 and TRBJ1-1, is DGGITQSPKYLFRKEGQNVTLSCEQNLNHDAMYWYRQDPGQGLRLIYYSQIVNDFQKGDIAEGYSVSREKKESFPLTVTSAQKNPTAFYLCASSIQGANTEAFFGQGTRLTVV.

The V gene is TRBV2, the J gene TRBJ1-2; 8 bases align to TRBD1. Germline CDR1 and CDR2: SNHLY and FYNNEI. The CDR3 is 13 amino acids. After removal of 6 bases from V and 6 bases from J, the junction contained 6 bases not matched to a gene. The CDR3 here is CASRMGQDNGYTF. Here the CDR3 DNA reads TGTGCCAGCAGGATGGGACAGGACAATGGCTACACCTTC. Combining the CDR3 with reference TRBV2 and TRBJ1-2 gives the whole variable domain EPEVTQTPSHQVTQMGQEVILRCVPISNHLYFYWYRQILGQKVEFLVSFYNNEISEKSEIFDDQFSVERPDGSNFTLKIRSTKLEDSAMYFCASRMGQDNGYTFGSGTRLTVV.

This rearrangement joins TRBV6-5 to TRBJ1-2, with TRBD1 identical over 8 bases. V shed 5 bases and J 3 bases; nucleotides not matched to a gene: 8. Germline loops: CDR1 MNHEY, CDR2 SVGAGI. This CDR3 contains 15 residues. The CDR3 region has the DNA TGTGCCAGCAGTACTACAGGGGGTGCTTACTATGGCTACACCTTC. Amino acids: CASSTTGGAYYGYTF.

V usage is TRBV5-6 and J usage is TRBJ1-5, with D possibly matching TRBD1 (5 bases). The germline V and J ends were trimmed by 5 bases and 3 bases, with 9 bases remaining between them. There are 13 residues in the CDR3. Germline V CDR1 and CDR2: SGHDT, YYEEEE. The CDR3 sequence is CASSGGFNQPQHF. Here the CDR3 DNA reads TGTGCCAGCAGTGGGGGGTTCAATCAGCCCCAGCATTTT.